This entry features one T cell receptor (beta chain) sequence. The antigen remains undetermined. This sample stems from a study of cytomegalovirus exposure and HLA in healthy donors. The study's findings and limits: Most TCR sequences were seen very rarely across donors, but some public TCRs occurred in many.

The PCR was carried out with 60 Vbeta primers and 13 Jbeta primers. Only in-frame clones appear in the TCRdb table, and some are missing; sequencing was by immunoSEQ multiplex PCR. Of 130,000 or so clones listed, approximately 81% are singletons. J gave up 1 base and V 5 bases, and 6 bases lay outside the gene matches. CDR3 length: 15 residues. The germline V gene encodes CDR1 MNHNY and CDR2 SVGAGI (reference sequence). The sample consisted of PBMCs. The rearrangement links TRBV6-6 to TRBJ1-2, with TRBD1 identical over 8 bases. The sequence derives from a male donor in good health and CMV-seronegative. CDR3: CASSPGTGNNYGYTF. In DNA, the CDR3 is TGTGCCAGCAGTCCCGGGACAGGAAATAACTATGGCTACACCTTC.